The 5 T cell receptor beta chains listed next were all sequenced from one sample in a study of blood T cells in healthy people across ages. A second PCR of 7 to 11 cycles used a sample-barcoded 5' primer and a J-beta primer mix. TCRdb re-analysed the 5' RACE reads in MiXCR, keeping a single row per CDR3 protein. The data show 1.2 million to 1.5 million distinct CDR3 sequences, with 42% seen just once and 7% to 9% held by the top ten. The sample taken for sequencing was blood. These receptors came from a woman under 30 in good health.

Note on this clonotype: It is unclear where the CDR3 begins or ends on the DNA, so no DNA is shown, and the CDR3 is as TCRdb lists it. This rearrangement joins TRBV9 to TRBJ2-7. Germline assignment: CDR1 SGDLS and CDR2 YYNGEE. The CDR3 comprises 15 residues, both ends counted. The chain's CDR3 is CASSVAGGTTYERYF.

This chain uses TRBV15 with TRBJ2-7; D remains unclear. Germline CDR1 reads LNHNV; CDR2 reads YYDKDF (reference sequence). V lost 2 bases and J 0 bases, leaving 8 bases between the germline ends. This CDR3 region has 14 residues. CDR3 DNA sequence: TGTGCCACCAGCAGAACAGCGACCTCCTACGAGCAGTACTTC. Translated, it gives CATSRTATSYEQYF.

This sequence joins TRBV15 and TRBJ2-7; TRBD2 agrees at 8 bases. Germline CDR1 reads LNHNV; CDR2 reads YYDKDF (reference sequence). The CDR3 has 16 amino acids. Germline trimming cut 0 bases from V and 4 bases from J; bases unmatched to any gene: 8. The CDR3 bases are TGTGCCACCAGCAGAGATCTGGCGGGAGGCCGTTACGAGCAGTACTTC. Encoded protein: CATSRDLAGGRYEQYF.

Regarding this clonotype: Compared with germline, one end of the junction differs, possibly owing to a read error. The chain combines TRBV29-1 with TRBJ2-1, with D possibly matching TRBD2 (6 bases). The V gene's germline CDR1 is SQVTM and CDR2 ANQGSEA. The CDR3 is made up of 16 amino acids. The CDR3 sequence is CSADLASGLHSNERFF. In nucleotides, the CDR3 is TGCAGTGCCGATCTAGCGTCCGGGCTACATAGTAATGAGCGGTTCTTC.

This rearrangement joins TRBV7-2 to TRBJ2-1; 9 bases map to TRBD2. From germline, CDR1 is SGHTA and CDR2 FQGNSA. The ends lost 5 bases at V and 8 bases at J; junction bases unmatched: 13. The CDR3 totals 16 residues. The CDR3 DNA is TGTGCCAGCAGCATAGGTCCCCTTAGCGGGAGTTATGAGCAGTTCTTC. Translating it yields CASSIGPLSGSYEQFF.